The rows below give T cell receptor beta chains drawn from one sample of a study of TIL therapy for anti-PD-1-resistant metastatic lung cancer. Clones were sequenced by immunoSEQ multiplex PCR, and TCRdb holds only the in-frame ones, with some missing. This sample has 55,000 to 70,000 clones, with about nine tenths found just once. Sample: blood, taken at baseline. These receptor sequences come from a person aged 25 to 85 with non-small cell lung cancer. Both conserved end residues are part of each CDR3.

cdr3_length v_call cdr3_aa
13 TRBV5-1 CASSPIGRDEQFF
15 TRBV28 CASSLEDRGNYGYTF
11 TRBV12-3/TRBV12-4 CASSLGPEQYF
15 TRBV9 CASSVANLGADTQYF
16 TRBV5-1 CASSSQGAGVVSEQFF
15 TRBV7-9 CASSPKTSGRLWQFF
14 TRBV2 CASSGDRSGNTIYF
14 TRBV27 CASSPPAQGPGQFF
13 TRBV12-3/TRBV12-4 CASSSDGGQPQHF
13 TRBV19 CASSILVGQPQHF
19 TRBV11-3 CASSFSRFTDPMGRTEAFF
16 TRBV7-2 CASSAYRDRGYEKLFF
17 TRBV3-1/TRBV3-2 CASSQGQAPSGANVLTF
15 TRBV10-3 CATGERGAPTDTQYF
13 TRBV6-6 CASSFRDDSPLHF
16 TRBV11-1 CASSRGQGGGYTEAFF
14 TRBV7-8 CASSSRGQVRGYTF
18 TRBV27 CASSSLALTGGGNQPQHF
14 TRBV28 CASSFTNSYNEQFF
17 TRBV4-2 CASSQGGQTSSNQPQHF